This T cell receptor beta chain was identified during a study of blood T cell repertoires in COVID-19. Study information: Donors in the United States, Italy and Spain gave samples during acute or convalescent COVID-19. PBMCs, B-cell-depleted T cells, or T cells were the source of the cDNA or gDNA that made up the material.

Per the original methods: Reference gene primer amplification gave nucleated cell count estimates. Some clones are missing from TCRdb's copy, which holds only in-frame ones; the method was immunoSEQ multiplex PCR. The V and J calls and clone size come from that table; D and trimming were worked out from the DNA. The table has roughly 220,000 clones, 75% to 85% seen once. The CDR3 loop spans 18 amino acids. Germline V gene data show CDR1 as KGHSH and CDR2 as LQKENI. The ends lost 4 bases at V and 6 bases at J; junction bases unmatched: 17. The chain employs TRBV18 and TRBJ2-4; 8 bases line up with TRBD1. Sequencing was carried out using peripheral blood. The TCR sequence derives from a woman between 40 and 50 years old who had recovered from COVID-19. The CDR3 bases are TGTGCCAGCTCACTCGCAACCCGATTAACAGGGGGAGGAAACATTCAGTACTTC. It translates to CASSLATRLTGGGNIQYF. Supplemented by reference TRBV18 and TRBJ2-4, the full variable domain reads NAGVMQNPRHLVRRRGQEARLRCSPMKGHSHVYWYRQLPEEGLKFMVYLQKENIIDESGMPKERFSAEFPKEGPSILRIQQVVRGDSAAYFCASSLATRLTGGGNIQYFGAGTRLSVL.